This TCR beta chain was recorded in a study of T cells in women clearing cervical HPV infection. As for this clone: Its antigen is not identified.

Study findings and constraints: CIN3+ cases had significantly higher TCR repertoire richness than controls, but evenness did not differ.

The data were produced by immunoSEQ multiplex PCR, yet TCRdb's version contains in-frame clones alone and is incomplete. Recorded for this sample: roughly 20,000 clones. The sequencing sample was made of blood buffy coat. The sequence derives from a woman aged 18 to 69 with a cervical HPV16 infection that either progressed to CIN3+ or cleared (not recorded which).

The DNA read from the CDR3 is TGTGCCTGGACACAGAGCACCTACGAG. Translating gives CAWTQSTYE. The complete CDR3 sequence is CAWTQSTYEQYF. The rearrangement uses TRBV30 and TRBJ2-7; no firm D call. The read stops 3 residues short of the end of the CDR3; the missing end is completed from the germline J gene. V gave up 4 bases and J gave up 2 bases, with 9 bases separating them. CDR3 length: 12 amino acids. CDR1 is GTSNPN, CDR2 SVGIG, per germline (reference sequence).